The clone carrying this TCR beta chain was seen a single time. The antigen remains undetermined. CDR3 length: 11 amino acids. Germline CDR1 reads MGHDK; CDR2 reads SYGVNS. The V gene lost 4 bases and the J gene lost 4 bases, with 4 bases spanning the gap. The repertoire was sequenced with immunoSEQ multiplex PCR; TCRdb's copy has only in-frame clones and lacks some. The sample records about 180,000 clones, about nine tenths being singletons. This record comes from a study of T cell responses to AZD1222 COVID-19 vaccine. Pooling of second doses given at about 4 or about 12 weeks was done. Points from the study as a whole: Repertoires were collected only later (after the peak T cell response had occurred). Increases in Spike-specific TCR breadth and depth were seen after two AZD1222 doses. Just 5 or 6 AZD1222 recipients tested seropositive at baseline.

The rearrangement uses TRBV25-1 and TRBJ1-2, with D unclear. The TCR originated in an adult who received the AZD1222 COVID-19 vaccine. Sequenced material: peripheral blood, taken 28 days after the second AZD1222 dose. Here the CDR3 DNA reads TGTGCCAGCAGTGGGGTCTATGGCTACACCTTC. Its translation: CASSGVYGYTF.